The rows below give T cell receptor beta chains drawn from one sample of a study of T cells in Graves' hyperthyroidism and ophthalmopathy. TCRdb re-called the multiplex PCR reads with MiXCR, one entry per CDR3 protein. The repertoire includes around 480,000 distinct CDR3 sequences, approximately 14% of them detected once, and around a sixth sits in the top ten. Sequencing was done on a sample of blood. The receptors originated from a woman under 30 with Graves' hyperthyroidism. Both conserved end residues are part of each CDR3. D genes are given only for firm matches. Only some rows state a clone size, as once, few, many or a class for expanded clones.

j_call: TRBJ2-3
clone_size: few
v_call: TRBV2
d_call: TRBD2
cdr3_aa: CASSEAGGPDTQYF
cdr3_nt: TGTGCCAGCAGTGAGGCGGGAGGGCCGGATACGCAGTATTTT

j_call: TRBJ1-2
clone_size: many
v_call: TRBV27
d_call: TRBD1
cdr3_aa: CASSRDRGSRDYGYTF
cdr3_nt: TGTGCCAGCAGTCGTGACAGGGGATCCAGAGACTATGGCTACACCTTC

j_call: TRBJ2-7
clone_size: .
v_call: TRBV19
d_call: TRBD2
cdr3_aa: CASSIVALTSGARYEQYF
cdr3_nt: TGTGCCAGTAGTATAGTGGCCCTGACTAGCGGGGCGAGGTACGAGCAGTACTTC

j_call: TRBJ1-4
clone_size: .
v_call: TRBV7-9
d_call: .
cdr3_aa: CASSLAVWGEKLFF
cdr3_nt: TGTGCCAGCAGCTTAGCGGTCTGGGGGGAAAAACTGTTTTTT

j_call: TRBJ2-1
clone_size: many
v_call: TRBV12-5
d_call: .
cdr3_aa: CASVPRNSEQFF
cdr3_nt: TGTGCTAGTGTCCCCCGTAACTCTGAGCAGTTCTTC

j_call: TRBJ2-1
clone_size: .
v_call: TRBV12-3/TRBV12-4
d_call: TRBD2
cdr3_aa: CASSVGGSSGTYNEQFF
cdr3_nt: TGTGCCAGCAGCGTAGGAGGTAGTAGCGGGACATACAATGAGCAGTTCTTC

j_call: TRBJ2-2
clone_size: many
v_call: TRBV27
d_call: .
cdr3_aa: CASSSYRGGTGELFF
cdr3_nt: TGTGCCAGCAGTTCGTACAGGGGAGGCACCGGGGAGCTGTTTTTT

j_call: TRBJ2-3
clone_size: many
v_call: TRBV7-9
d_call: TRBD2
cdr3_aa: CASWERERTDTQYF
cdr3_nt: TGTGCCAGCTGGGAGCGGGAACGCACAGATACGCAGTATTTT

j_call: TRBJ2-5
clone_size: .
v_call: TRBV11-2
d_call: .
cdr3_aa: CASSLGRKTQYF
cdr3_nt: TGTGCCAGCAGCTTAGGTAGAAAGACCCAGTACTTC

j_call: TRBJ2-2
clone_size: .
v_call: TRBV5-1
d_call: .
cdr3_aa: CASSHRDTNTGELFF
cdr3_nt: TGCGCCAGCAGCCACCGGGACACCAACACCGGGGAGCTGTTTTTT

j_call: TRBJ1-5
clone_size: .
v_call: TRBV4-2
d_call: .
cdr3_aa: CASSLTVGDQPQHF
cdr3_nt: TGTGCCAGCAGCCTGACAGTAGGGGATCAGCCCCAGCATTTT

j_call: TRBJ2-1
clone_size: few
v_call: TRBV9
d_call: .
cdr3_aa: CASSAHRDYNEQFF
cdr3_nt: TGTGCCAGCAGCGCGCACCGGGACTACAATGAGCAGTTCTTC

j_call: TRBJ2-3
clone_size: many
v_call: TRBV5-1
d_call: TRBD2
cdr3_aa: CASSPGLAGGVDTQYF
cdr3_nt: TGCGCCAGCAGCCCAGGACTAGCGGGAGGAGTAGATACGCAGTATTTT

j_call: TRBJ1-5
clone_size: once
v_call: TRBV20-1
d_call: TRBD1
cdr3_aa: CSAREYRGGNQPQHF
cdr3_nt: TGCAGTGCTAGAGAATACAGGGGGGGCAATCAGCCCCAGCATTTT

j_call: TRBJ1-2
clone_size: few
v_call: TRBV4-1
d_call: .
cdr3_aa: CASSQELSGGYTF
cdr3_nt: TGCGCCAGCAGCCAAGAGTTGAGCGGTGGCTACACCTTC

j_call: TRBJ2-1
clone_size: .
v_call: TRBV12-3/TRBV12-4
d_call: TRBD2
cdr3_aa: CASSLRGIAGDEQFF
cdr3_nt: TGCGCCAGCAGCCTGCGCGGGATAGCGGGAGACGAGCAGTTCTTC

j_call: TRBJ1-2
clone_size: many
v_call: TRBV14
d_call: .
cdr3_aa: CASSQDLGLDGYTF
cdr3_nt: TGTGCCAGCAGCCAAGATCTCGGCCTAGATGGCTACACCTTC

j_call: TRBJ1-4
clone_size: many
v_call: TRBV2
d_call: .
cdr3_aa: CASSGGAEFEKLFF
cdr3_nt: TGTGCCAGCAGTGGGGGTGCGGAATTTGAAAAACTGTTTTTT

j_call: TRBJ2-5
clone_size: many
v_call: TRBV20-1
d_call: TRBD1
cdr3_aa: CSVRRGPQETQYF
cdr3_nt: TGCAGTGTTCGAAGGGGGCCTCAAGAGACCCAGTACTTC

j_call: TRBJ2-5
clone_size: many
v_call: TRBV6-1
d_call: .
cdr3_aa: CASSERETQYF
cdr3_nt: TGTGCCAGCAGTGAAAGAGAGACCCAGTACTTC

j_call: TRBJ2-1
clone_size: .
v_call: TRBV7-3
d_call: TRBD2
cdr3_aa: CASSFDLAGVDGEQFF
cdr3_nt: TGTGCCAGCAGCTTCGACCTAGCGGGAGTTGATGGTGAGCAGTTCTTC

j_call: TRBJ2-1
clone_size: few
v_call: TRBV12-3/TRBV12-4
d_call: TRBD2
cdr3_aa: CASKTGGLEDDNEQFF
cdr3_nt: TGTGCCAGCAAGACGGGGGGACTAGAAGATGACAATGAGCAGTTCTTC

j_call: TRBJ2-1
clone_size: few
v_call: TRBV19
d_call: .
cdr3_aa: CASSITEYNEQFF
cdr3_nt: TGTGCCAGTAGTATAACTGAATACAATGAGCAGTTCTTC

j_call: TRBJ2-1
clone_size: many
v_call: TRBV7-2
d_call: TRBD2
cdr3_aa: CASSRGTSGSEQFF
cdr3_nt: TGTGCCAGCAGCAGGGGGACTAGCGGGAGTGAGCAGTTCTTC

j_call: TRBJ2-1
clone_size: many
v_call: TRBV7-9
d_call: .
cdr3_aa: CASSLSPHTAQYEQFF
cdr3_nt: TGTGCCAGCAGCTTAAGTCCTCATACGGCCCAATATGAGCAGTTCTTC

j_call: TRBJ1-1
clone_size: .
v_call: TRBV5-8
d_call: TRBD1
cdr3_aa: CASRPNGQEEAFF
cdr3_nt: TGTGCCAGCAGGCCGAATGGACAGGAAGAAGCTTTCTTT

j_call: TRBJ1-2
clone_size: many
v_call: TRBV4-1
d_call: .
cdr3_aa: CASSQNRDDGYGYTF
cdr3_nt: TGCGCCAGCAGCCAAAACCGGGACGACGGCTATGGCTACACCTTC

j_call: TRBJ2-1
clone_size: many
v_call: TRBV30
d_call: .
cdr3_aa: CAWSAGPYNEQFF
cdr3_nt: TGTGCCTGGAGTGCAGGCCCTTACAATGAGCAGTTCTTC

j_call: TRBJ2-2
clone_size: .
v_call: TRBV29-1
d_call: TRBD2
cdr3_aa: CSVPDGLAGVTGELFF
cdr3_nt: TGCAGCGTTCCAGATGGGCTAGCGGGAGTTACCGGGGAGCTGTTTTTT

j_call: TRBJ1-4
clone_size: many
v_call: TRBV6-1
d_call: .
cdr3_aa: CASSYSHLSMDEKLFF
cdr3_nt: TGTGCCAGCAGTTATTCTCACCTCTCGATGGATGAAAAACTGTTTTTT

j_call: TRBJ2-5
clone_size: few
v_call: TRBV10-1
d_call: TRBD1
cdr3_aa: CASSGPGQGMDQETQYF
cdr3_nt: TGCGCCAGCAGTGGACCCGGACAGGGAATGGACCAAGAGACCCAGTACTTC

j_call: TRBJ2-3
clone_size: many
v_call: TRBV27
d_call: .
cdr3_aa: CASSLSLLTDTQYF
cdr3_nt: TGTGCCAGCAGTTTATCCCTCCTCACAGATACGCAGTATTTT

j_call: TRBJ1-1
clone_size: many
v_call: TRBV6-1
d_call: TRBD1
cdr3_aa: CASIRTGNTEAFF
cdr3_nt: TGTGCCAGCATCCGGACAGGGAACACTGAAGCTTTCTTT

j_call: TRBJ1-2
clone_size: many
v_call: TRBV3-1
d_call: .
cdr3_aa: CASSPKRQAKGVYGYTF
cdr3_nt: TGTGCCAGCAGCCCGAAGAGGCAGGCTAAGGGTGTCTATGGCTACACCTTC

j_call: TRBJ2-1
clone_size: many
v_call: TRBV29-1
d_call: .
cdr3_aa: CSVRETSHEQFF
cdr3_nt: TGCAGCGTCAGGGAGACTAGTCATGAGCAGTTCTTC

j_call: TRBJ2-3
clone_size: many
v_call: TRBV11-2
d_call: TRBD2
cdr3_aa: CASSLGTSANTQYF
cdr3_nt: TGTGCCAGCAGCTTAGGTACTAGCGCTAATACGCAGTATTTT

j_call: TRBJ1-1
clone_size: many
v_call: TRBV9
d_call: .
cdr3_aa: CASSGGRGTEAFF
cdr3_nt: TGTGCCAGCAGCGGCGGAAGGGGCACTGAAGCTTTCTTT

j_call: TRBJ2-7
clone_size: .
v_call: TRBV7-9
d_call: TRBD1
cdr3_aa: CASSLGVGQSYEQYF
cdr3_nt: TGTGCCAGCAGCTTAGGTGTGGGACAGTCCTACGAGCAGTACTTC

j_call: TRBJ2-1
clone_size: .
v_call: TRBV25-1
d_call: TRBD2
cdr3_aa: CASLSGSRFNEQFF
cdr3_nt: TGTGCCAGCCTGAGCGGGAGCCGATTCAATGAGCAGTTCTTC

j_call: TRBJ2-3
clone_size: many
v_call: TRBV13
d_call: TRBD2
cdr3_aa: CASGFMGGPSDTQYF
cdr3_nt: TGTGCCAGCGGCTTTATGGGAGGGCCATCCGATACGCAGTATTTT

j_call: TRBJ2-7
clone_size: many
v_call: TRBV19
d_call: TRBD2
cdr3_aa: CASSIGPSGSLEQYF
cdr3_nt: TGTGCCAGTAGTATAGGTCCTAGCGGCTCCTTGGAGCAGTACTTC

j_call: TRBJ2-3
clone_size: few
v_call: TRBV20-1
d_call: .
cdr3_aa: CSARDWGADTQYF
cdr3_nt: TGCAGTGCTAGGGACTGGGGCGCAGATACGCAGTATTTT

j_call: TRBJ1-2
clone_size: .
v_call: TRBV5-1
d_call: TRBD1
cdr3_aa: CASSLETGESGYTF
cdr3_nt: TGCGCCAGCAGCTTGGAGACAGGGGAAAGCGGCTACACCTTC

j_call: TRBJ2-5
clone_size: many
v_call: TRBV2
d_call: .
cdr3_aa: CASSESEETQYF
cdr3_nt: TGTGCCAGCAGTGAATCCGAAGAGACCCAGTACTTC

j_call: TRBJ2-1
clone_size: many
v_call: TRBV5-1
d_call: .
cdr3_aa: CASSLAPATSSYNEQFF
cdr3_nt: TGCGCCAGCAGCTTGGCTCCGGCGACGAGCTCCTACAATGAGCAGTTCTTC

j_call: TRBJ2-1
clone_size: many
v_call: TRBV4-1
d_call: .
cdr3_aa: CASSQVFPNEQFF
cdr3_nt: TGCGCCAGCAGCCAAGTGTTCCCCAATGAGCAGTTCTTC

j_call: TRBJ1-1
clone_size: many
v_call: TRBV10-3
d_call: TRBD1
cdr3_aa: CAISERQGVEAFF
cdr3_nt: TGTGCCATCAGTGAGAGGCAGGGGGTTGAAGCTTTCTTT

j_call: TRBJ1-4
clone_size: many
v_call: TRBV27
d_call: TRBD1
cdr3_aa: CASRTQGTNEKLFF
cdr3_nt: TGTGCCAGCAGAACACAGGGGACTAATGAAAAACTGTTTTTT

j_call: TRBJ2-3
clone_size: many
v_call: TRBV7-2
d_call: .
cdr3_aa: CASSLDPDPSTDTQYF
cdr3_nt: TGTGCCAGCAGCTTAGATCCAGACCCTAGCACAGATACGCAGTATTTT

j_call: TRBJ2-1
clone_size: many
v_call: TRBV24-1
d_call: TRBD2
cdr3_aa: CATSDPLLAGGPQFF
cdr3_nt: TGTGCCACCAGTGATCCCTTACTAGCGGGAGGGCCCCAGTTCTTC

j_call: TRBJ1-2
clone_size: .
v_call: TRBV7-9
d_call: TRBD1
cdr3_aa: CASSLLPGQGWLTF
cdr3_nt: TGTGCCAGCAGCTTATTACCGGGACAGGGGTGGTTAACCTTC